This T cell receptor beta chain stems from a study of cytomegalovirus exposure and HLA in healthy donors (TCRdb year 2017). About the full investigation: An earlier analysis of 587 of the donors reported about 280 Gb of sequence data and around 110 million unique TCR beta sequences obtained from around 180 million T cells. Approximately 300 gigabases of sequencing data and approximately 85 million unique TCR sequences were included in an early release covering roughly 600 HLA-typed donors. The genetic ancestry cluster associated with self-reported Caucasian donors included 81% of the roughly 400 genotyped donors. The study aimed to test whether signatures of past pathogen exposure could be identified by cataloging public T cell receptors. The T cell repertoires of 670 or so subjects were profiled by immunosequencing and related to cytomegalovirus serostatus. In addition to the first cohort of 666 subjects, a separate validation cohort of under 150 different subjects was used. To predict cytomegalovirus infection status, the study combined high-throughput TCR immunosequencing, statistical association of individual TCRs with disease status, and machine learning. To study patterns of TCR occurrence, a later analysis re-analyzed previously published TCR beta repertoires from 600 to 750 donors and added high-resolution HLA genotyping. Rather than drawing on any new phenotypic data, the later analysis identified candidate immune exposures from TCR beta sequences and the way those sequences occurred across donors. In an earlier analysis of roughly 540 of the donors, high-throughput TCR beta sequencing was used to judge whether each TCR beta V gene segment behaved as functional or pseudogenic. Donor age, sex, ethnicity and CMV serostatus were compiled alongside the repertoire data. Genome-wide SNP genotypes for about 65% of the roughly 700 donors were used in a later genetic analysis, which treated that subset as a discovery cohort. Every discovery cohort repertoire had been produced on one sequencing platform. HLA typing included class I and class II loci at four-digit resolution. The number of donors typed differed by locus, with about 629-640 for A, B, C, DRB1 and DQB1, over 500 for DQA1, over 600 for DPA1, and around 430 for DPB1. Because of strong linkage in the cohort, four or five DR-DQ haplotypes were treated as single units for association and clustering. Among 300 to 450 genotyped donors of the cohort, an average of approximately 240,000 unique TCR beta nucleotide sequences were sequenced per donor, around 20% of them non-productive. The paper as a whole reports these results and caveats: Most TCR sequences were seen in very few donors, while some public TCRs were found in many individuals. The study gave a list of 150 to 200 TCR beta chains associated with cytomegalovirus. In a later genetic analysis, fewer N-insertions in productive TCRs were reported among donors in an Asian-associated ancestry cluster than the 666-donor mean. A later analysis associated about 17,000 TCR beta sequences with specific HLA alleles at a false discovery rate of 0.05. Only TCR beta chains were sequenced in this cohort, and the absence of alpha or paired-chain data limited detectable features. The sequencing pipeline was judged likely to have produced a cluster of highly shared sequence variants as a technical artifact. The authors suggested that the approach could potentially be generalized to other disease states and immunological phenotypes. In a later analysis, HLA-associated TCR beta chains showed more clonal expansion and lower generation probabilities than non-associated chains that were equally common. Cytomegalovirus status was reported to be diagnosed by the classifier with high specificity and sensitivity in both the original and validation cohorts. A few of the identified cytomegalovirus-associated TCR beta chains were confirmed in vitro to be specific for cytomegalovirus antigens. Linkage disequilibrium might explain the correlated functional status among segregating V segments, but an unknown experimental factor could not be excluded. In a later analysis, the rate of TCR association differed among HLA loci, with DRB1 alleles having the most associated TCRs and HLA-C alleles having the fewest. V-gene and J-gene trimming of TCR beta chains was associated with a missense DCLRE1C variant in a later genetic analysis, and the association was replicated in an independent cohort. Broadly in line with IMGT annotations, most TCR beta V segments showed up in productive rearrangements about 87% or about 30% of the time in an earlier analysis of several hundred of the donors. Sequencing depth was assumed to be roughly uniform across donors in the presence/absence analyses, though that assumption may not hold. Because some donors lacked HLA typing at each locus, the association tests relied only on the typed subset. Because the 87-base-pair reads could not distinguish some IMGT-functional V segments, including TRBV6-2 and TRBV6-3, those segments were excluded. The earlier analysis of 587 of the donors excluded 15 to 20 rarely observed V segments, including chromosome 9 orphons, because counts were too low. Assigning TCR associations to individual alleles was difficult when HLA alleles, especially DR and DQ, strongly co-occurred. According to a later analysis, parvovirus B19, influenza, CMV and Epstein-Barr virus appeared linked to several top co-occurrence clusters. A further reported finding was that TCR beta sequences accurately predicted the HLA-A and HLA-B alleles for most subjects in the first cohort. Immune exposure information for the cohort was limited to CMV serostatus. According to a later analysis, most CMV-associated TCR beta chains appeared to be HLA-restricted, and the HLA associations seemed to be driven largely by CMV exposure.

The library came from the immunoSEQ multiplex PCR assay. For the multiplex PCR, a mixture combining 60 forward primers for TCR Vbeta segments and 13 reverse primers for TCR Jbeta segments was used. Amplification of the CDR3 region of rearranged TCR beta genes was performed with a multiplex PCR assay on genomic DNA. The amplified TCR beta libraries were sequenced on the Illumina HiSeq System as 87-base-pair reads. The original methods were these. A later analysis tallied tens of millions of unique TCR beta chains across the 700 or so repertoires, and 10 million to 11 million of those chains were shared by two or more donors. A nearest-neighbor algorithm error-corrected the raw reads and collapsed the reads into unique sequences, merging closely related sequences to remove PCR and sequencing errors. V, D and J gene segments were assigned by aligning CDR3 sequences to IMGT reference sequences. Each retained sequence needed at least a six-nucleotide match to both a V gene segment and a J gene segment. A rearrangement counted as productive if the CDR3 had no stop codons and remained in frame with V and J, and every other rearrangement counted as non-productive. CDR3 was defined by IMGT convention, running from the second conserved V-encoded cysteine to the conserved J-encoded phenylalanine. In an earlier analysis of more than 550 of the donors, sequences lacking an unambiguous match to a single V gene segment were excluded. In an earlier analysis of approximately 590 of the donors, a V segment was called functional when productive rearrangements were above 56.7%, and segregating when the standard deviation between donors exceeded 5%. A statistical classification framework was developed to diagnose cytomegalovirus status using the catalog of TCR beta chain sequences. In a later analysis, TCR nucleotide sequences were compared against IMGT/GENE-DB human TR gene sequences so that V and J genes could be assigned. A later analysis assigned CDR3 sequences and most-parsimonious VDJ recombination scenarios with the TCRdist pipeline. In a later analysis, each TCR beta chain was defined by its CDR3 amino acid sequence together with its V-gene family, and reads lacking a unique V-gene family were excluded. In a later analysis, 450 to 600 highly shared, low-generation-probability nucleotide sequences were removed to address suspected cross-contamination and a sequencing artifact. In a later analysis, a clonal expansion index was calculated for each public chain from normalized within-repertoire ranks of inferred template counts. Generation probabilities in a later analysis came from a VDJ recombination model fitted to out-of-frame rearrangements, and those results were checked against IGoR. In a later analysis, TCR-TCR, TCR-HLA and TCR-CMV co-occurrence was scored with hypergeometric tests, and a repertoire-size bias correction was applied to TCR pairs. In a later analysis, false discovery rates were estimated by permuting HLA or CMV assignments 20 times. A later analysis grouped co-occurring TCRs with DBSCAN, adding TCRdist sequence similarity when clustering within HLA-allele-positive subsets. Co-occurrence clustering excluded repertoires with fewer than 30,000 or more than 120,000 public chains, plus five with anomalous nucleotide sharing. TCRdb mirrors the immuneACCESS table, restricted to in-frame sequences. Some clones are absent from its copies; in checked studies, under half trace to an unresolved V gene, and the reason for the others is unknown. That table supplies the V and J calls and clone size; D and trimming were determined from the DNA. For this sample there are some 200,000 clones; approximately 85% appear just once. The top ten clonotypes cover 1.5% of the sample.

The cohort comprised under 700 healthy bone marrow donors. All cohort members were sampled while nominally healthy, although unrecorded immune exposures were likely present. The donor tested CMV seropositive, placing the donor among the 289 seropositive members of the cohort. A peripheral blood sample was provided by each donor, and peripheral blood mononuclear cells were used for TCR beta sequencing. The Qiagen DNeasy Blood Extraction Kit was used to extract genomic DNA from the blood cell samples. About this clone: It lacks a known antigen. Nothing much larger sits one base from this clone, and base qualities are not available.

Trimming takes 2 bases from V and 0 bases from J, and the germline ends sit 31 bases apart. As encoded in the germline V gene, CDR1 is LGHNT while CDR2 is FRNRAP. From its cysteine to its phenylalanine, the CDR3 spans 23 amino acids. Only the CDR3 region is kept as DNA, spanning 69 bases read in frame from base 1. The chain was built from TRBV12-5 and TRBJ1-4, with TRBD1 as a weak D call on 6 bases. Sequenced input: PBMCs. The source is a girl between 5 and 17 years old in good health and CMV-seropositive. The DNA sequence is given as TGTGCTAGTGGTTTGTCCGGACCCAAAAATTTTCCCAGTCGGGACACAACTAATGAAAAACTGTTTTTT. It translates as CASGLSGPKNFPSRDTTNEKLFF.